The clone carrying this TCR beta chain was picked up one time. Its specificity is not known. CDR1 and CDR2 (germline): SGDLS, YYNGEE. V was cut by 2 bases and J by 2 bases, with 13 bases left in between. This CDR3 spans 15 amino acids. The sample belongs to a study of T cell repertoires in cytomegalovirus infection. About the research overall: The study used recently identified HLA-C-restricted and well-studied HLA-B-restricted CMV epitopes. Public TCR beta signatures indicated both CMV infection and matching HLA type.

TCRdb used MiXCR to reprocess the reads, holding one entry per CDR3 protein. The sample records 450,000 to 600,000 distinct CDR3 sequences, about 33% being singletons. Overall study results and limits: Totalled public TCR beta family frequency picked out people who carried CMV plus the relevant HLA. HLA-C-restricted CMV clonotypes gave the most frequent clonotype in two of eight donors.

V gene TRBV9 combines with J gene TRBJ1-1; D is uncertain. This receptor was obtained from a human donor in good health (CMV status not recorded). Some clones in this sample may be carry-over from other donors' samples. The sample consisted of cultured PBMCs, taken from culture after CMV antigen stimulation. The CDR3 sequence is CASSVLDTANTEAFF. CDR3 coding DNA: TGTGCCAGCAGCGTGTTAGACACTGCTAACACTGAAGCTTTCTTT.